The 30 T cell receptor beta chains given below trace back to one sample, sequenced in a study of OX40 agonist ivuxolimab in advanced cancers. TCRdb's copy holds only in-frame clones and misses some; the assay was immunoSEQ multiplex PCR. Among about 46,000 clones listed, 90% to 95% were seen once. The sample in question was CD4+ or CD8+ T cells sorted from blood, obtained in a trial of the OX40 agonist ivuxolimab. The source is an adult with an advanced solid tumor such as melanoma, head and neck, liver or kidney cancer.

The chain couples TRBV19 to TRBJ2-2; D is undetermined. V shed 5 bases and J shed 4 bases, with 8 bases lying between them. This CDR3 contains 13 residues. In germline, CDR1 is LNHDA, CDR2 SQIVND (reference sequence). The CDR3 DNA follows: TGTGCCAGTAGTTTCCATGGCACCGGGGAGCTGTTTTTT. Encoded protein: CASSFHGTGELFF.

This sequence joins TRBV25-1 and TRBJ1-1, with 8 bases fitting TRBD1. Trimming removed 5 bases from V and 5 bases from J; junction bases left unmatched: 4. This CDR3 has 13 amino acids. The germline V gene encodes CDR1 MGHDK and CDR2 SYGVNS. The CDR3 DNA is TGTGCCAGCAGTCAGGGGGCAAGGACTGAAGCTTTCTTT. Amino acids: CASSQGARTEAFF.

This chain joins TRBV4-1 and TRBJ2-7; D call uncertain. This CDR3 contains 12 residues. V was cut by 2 bases and J by 2 bases, with 4 bases left in between. Germline loops: CDR1 MGHRA, CDR2 YSYEKL. The CDR3 here is CASSQRPYEQYF. CDR3 nucleotide sequence: TGCGCCAGCAGCCAACGGCCCTACGAGCAGTACTTC.

The chain recombines TRBV9 with TRBJ2-7; tentatively, D is TRBD2 (5 bases). This CDR3 has 15 amino acids. Trimming left V 3 bases short and J 3 bases short, with 16 bases between. Germline V gives CDR1 SGDLS, CDR2 YYNGEE. CDR3 sequence (DNA): TGTGCCAGCAGCGACCACGATGGGAGTATCTACGAGCAGTACTTC. This gives the protein CASSDHDGSIYEQYF.

The chain employs TRBV5-1 and TRBJ2-3; D may be TRBD1 or TRBD2 (5 bases each). Germline V gene sequence: CDR1 SGHRS, CDR2 YFSETQ. The V gene lost 0 bases and the J gene lost 2 bases, with 7 bases spanning the gap. CDR3 length equals 14 residues. The CDR3 spells CASSLGDLTDTQYF. In DNA, the CDR3 is TGCGCCAGCAGCTTGGGGGACCTCACAGATACGCAGTATTTT.

This chain joins TRBV9 and TRBJ1-2; tentatively, D is TRBD1 (5 bases). Trimming pared 3 bases from V and 4 bases from J, leaving 7 bases between. This CDR3 has 12 residues. Germline CDR1 and CDR2: SGDLS and YYNGEE. CDR3 DNA: TGTGCCAGCAGCGGGGACGGCTATGGCTACACCTTC. It codes for CASSGDGYGYTF.

V usage is TRBV9 and J usage is TRBJ1-4, with 8 bases aligning to TRBD1. The CDR3 sequence is 15 residues long. Per the germline V gene, CDR1 is SGDLS and CDR2 is YYNGEE. J was trimmed by 8 bases and V by 4 bases; bases with no gene match: 10. The CDR3 is CASSPGTGIKEKLFF. The CDR3 DNA sequence: TGTGCCAGCAGCCCGGGGACAGGCATTAAGGAAAAACTGTTTTTT.

This chain connects TRBV29-1 to TRBJ2-1, with no clear D. Trimming left V 4 bases short and J 4 bases short, with 11 bases between. Germline lookup yields CDR1 SQVTM and CDR2 ANQGSEA. CDR3 length: 13 amino acids. CDR3 DNA: TGCAGCGTTGTCCCCCTGGGGTACAATGAGCAGTTCTTC. This codes for CSVVPLGYNEQFF.

As regards this clone: Other DNA sequences within the sample encode an identical CDR3. This chain links TRBV27 with TRBJ2-2; D gene ambiguous. This CDR3 contains 12 residues. The germline V gene encodes CDR1 MNHEY and CDR2 SMNVEV (reference sequence). Trimming pared 3 bases from V and 5 bases from J, leaving 4 bases between. In DNA form, the CDR3 reads TGTGCCAGCAGTTTGGGAACCGGGGAGCTGTTTTTT. Its protein is CASSLGTGELFF.

The table lists this clone with a count of one. The CDR3 bases are TGTGCCAGCAGGAGGGCTTTTCTGGACAGGCGCGCCTACGAGCAGTACTTC. Its protein product is CASRRAFLDRRAYEQYF. The rearrangement links TRBV28 to TRBJ2-7; 7 bases agree with TRBD1. Losses at the gene ends were 6 bases for V and 2 bases for J; bases not matched to a gene: 16. Germline assignment: CDR1 MDHEN and CDR2 SYDVKM. The CDR3 is made up of 17 amino acids.

Here the CDR3 reads CAWSVPLTLNYEQYF. For the CDR3, the DNA is TGTGCCTGGAGTGTACCACTTACTCTAAACTACGAGCAGTACTTC. The chain employs TRBV30 and TRBJ2-7; no clear D gene. The V and J ends lost 0 bases and 3 bases respectively, with 15 bases between them. Germline V gene data show CDR1 as GTSNPN and CDR2 as SVGIG (reference sequence). The CDR3 consists of 15 residues.

V usage is TRBV6-5 and J usage is TRBJ2-7; a weak D match, TRBD1 (6 bases). The germline gives CDR1 MNHEY, CDR2 SVGAGI. V was clipped by 0 bases and J by 4 bases, with 13 bases between them. This CDR3 has 15 residues. DNA for the CDR3: TGTGCCAGCAGTTACTCTTTCGGCAGGGGTTACGAGCAGTACTTC. Translated: CASSYSFGRGYEQYF.

The CDR3 sequence: CASSLTTDNEQFF. CDR3 coding DNA: TGTGCCAGCAGCTTGACGACAGACAATGAGCAGTTCTTC. V usage is TRBV7-9 and J usage is TRBJ2-1; D may be TRBD1 (5 bases). The V and J ends lost 3 bases and 5 bases respectively, with 8 bases between them. This CDR3 spans 13 amino acids. The germline V gene has CDR1 SEHNR and CDR2 FQNEAQ (reference sequence).

This chain connects TRBV4-1 to TRBJ2-5; D is ambiguous. CDR3 length: 14 amino acids. V gave up 0 bases and J gave up 4 bases, with 9 bases separating them. Per the germline V gene, CDR1 is MGHRA and CDR2 is YSYEKL. The CDR3 here is CASSQDPIGETQYF. CDR3 bases: TGCGCCAGCAGCCAAGACCCAATCGGAGAGACCCAGTACTTC.

The chain uses TRBV4-3 and TRBJ2-3; D is undetermined. Germline V gene data show CDR1 as LGHNA and CDR2 as YSLEER. The CDR3 spans 16 residues. V was trimmed by 1 base and J by 1 base, leaving 12 bases between them. The DNA for the CDR3 is TGCGCCAGCAGCCAAGCGTCTCACGAACGCACAGATACGCAGTATTTT. Protein sequence: CASSQASHERTDTQYF.

This chain joins TRBV28 and TRBJ2-1; 10 nucleotides agree with TRBD2. J lost 0 bases, V lost 6 bases, and 14 bases had no gene match. Per the germline V gene, CDR1 is MDHEN and CDR2 is SYDVKM. This CDR3 is 19 amino acids long. As DNA, the CDR3 is TGTGCCAGCAGGTCCTTGCTAGCGGGAGACTCCAGCTCCTACAATGAGCAGTTCTTC. Protein sequence: CASRSLLAGDSSSYNEQFF.

The chain recombines TRBV10-3 with TRBJ1-5; 7 bases agree with TRBD1. After removal of 4 bases from V and 5 bases from J, the junction contained 2 bases not matched to a gene. Germline V gene sequence: CDR1 ENHRY, CDR2 SYGVKD. This CDR3 has 13 amino acids. CDR3 residues: CAISGDRDQPQHF. CDR3 nucleotide sequence: TGTGCCATCAGTGGAGACAGGGATCAGCCCCAGCATTTT.

The chain carries TRBV4-1 and TRBJ2-7; possible D gene TRBD2, 5 bases. This CDR3 has 15 residues. Trimming shortened V by 0 bases and J by 3 bases, and 12 bases separated the two germline ends. In germline, CDR1 is MGHRA, CDR2 YSYEKL. In DNA, the CDR3 is TGCGCCAGCAGCCAAGATGAACTAGATAGCTACGAGCAGTACGTC. Its protein product is CASSQDELDSYEQYV.

V and J are TRBV6-4 and TRBJ2-2; TRBD1 might be the D (6 bases). The length of the CDR3 is 14 residues. Germline CDR1 MRHNA, CDR2 SNTAGT. The V end lost 2 bases, the J end lost 6 bases, and 10 bases lay between the germline ends. The CDR3 spells CASSDPGGSGELFF. CDR3 coding DNA: TGTGCCAGCAGTGACCCTGGGGGCTCCGGGGAGCTGTTTTTT.

This clone was counted between two and nine times. V is TRBV2 and J is TRBJ1-1; perhaps TRBD1 as D (5 bases). The length of the CDR3 is 12 residues. Germline CDR1 is SNHLY and CDR2 is FYNNEI. V lost 3 bases to trimming and J lost 3 bases, with 5 bases between them. The CDR3 sequence is CASSEGDTEAFF. DNA for the CDR3: TGTGCCAGCAGTGAGGGGGACACTGAAGCTTTCTTT.

The chain carries TRBV7-9 and TRBJ2-1; unclear D gene. With 10 bases removed from V and 7 bases from J, the gap between germline ends came to 14 bases. Germline V gene lookup returns CDR1 SEHNR and CDR2 FQNEAQ (reference sequence). The CDR3 loop spans 12 amino acids. CDR3 amino acids: CATHPHQNEQFF. For the CDR3, the DNA is TGTGCCACCCACCCCCACCAAAATGAGCAGTTCTTC.

This chain links TRBV6-5 with TRBJ2-1; 9 bases align to TRBD1. Germline V gene data show CDR1 as MNHEY and CDR2 as SVGAGI. V shed 0 bases and J 7 bases; nucleotides not matched to a gene: 4. The CDR3 has 15 residues. In DNA form, the CDR3 reads TGTGCCAGCAGTTACTCGCGGACAGGGGCGAATGAGCAGTTCTTC. This codes for CASSYSRTGANEQFF.

This chain joins TRBV4-3 and TRBJ2-7, with 9 bases identical to TRBD2. This CDR3 has 15 residues. Germline CDR1 is LGHNA and CDR2 is YSLEER. Trimming at V came to 4 bases and at J to 5 bases, leaving 9 bases not matched to a gene. This CDR3 is CASSPVVSGRNEQYF. The DNA for the CDR3 is TGCGCCAGCAGCCCAGTGGTTAGCGGGAGAAACGAGCAGTACTTC.

The CDR3 spells CASSYGGTDTQYF. The CDR3, as DNA: TGTGCCAGCAGTTACGGGGGGACAGATACGCAGTATTTT. V gene TRBV6-6 combines with J gene TRBJ2-3, with D perhaps TRBD2 (6 bases). Germline CDR1 and CDR2: MNHNY and SVGAGI (reference sequence). V was cut by 2 bases and J by 3 bases, with 6 bases left in between. The CDR3 has 13 residues.

V is TRBV4-1 and J is TRBJ1-1; TRBD1 matches 8 bases. J was trimmed by 0 bases and V by 4 bases; bases with no gene match: 4. The CDR3 totals 15 residues. Looked up from germline, CDR1 is MGHRA and CDR2 is YSYEKL. CDR3 nucleotides: TGCGCCAGCAGCCTCGGACAGGGCATGAACACTGAAGCTTTCTTT. The encoded protein is CASSLGQGMNTEAFF.

The V call is TRBV6-1, the J call TRBJ2-7; D is uncertain. CDR1 and CDR2 (germline): MNHNS, SASEGT. V lost 3 bases, J lost 3 bases, and 6 bases lay in between. The CDR3 runs to 12 residues. The CDR3 sequence: CASSDGSYEQYF. In DNA, the CDR3 is TGTGCCAGCAGTGATGGCAGCTACGAGCAGTACTTC.

The V gene is TRBV4-2, the J gene TRBJ1-1; no clear D gene. V shed 1 base and J shed 0 bases, with 3 bases lying between them. The CDR3 has 13 residues. Germline V gives CDR1 LGHNA, CDR2 YNFKEQ. Here the CDR3 DNA reads TGTGCCAGCAGCCAAGTGCTGAACACTGAAGCTTTCTTT. This sequence encodes CASSQVLNTEAFF.

This chain connects TRBV5-8 to TRBJ1-2, with 12 bases that match TRBD1. V lost 3 bases, J lost 3 bases, and 6 bases stayed unmatched. The CDR3 has 16 residues. The germline V gene has CDR1 SGHTS and CDR2 YDEGEE. CDR3 bases: TGTGCCAGCAGCTGGGGGACAGGGGGCGCGGACTATGGCTACACCTTC. Translated: CASSWGTGGADYGYTF.

The CDR3 DNA reads as TGTGCCAGCACCCAAGGGGCGGAGCAGTACGTC. The encoded protein is CASTQGAEQYV. The chain combines TRBV6-5 with TRBJ2-7; TRBD1 is a possible D gene (5 bases). Germline values: CDR1 MNHEY, CDR2 SVGAGI. V lost 7 bases to trimming and J lost 7 bases, with 11 bases between them. This CDR3 is built from 11 residues.

Concerning this clone: One junction end disagrees with the germline gene, perhaps due to a read error. The chain uses TRBV6-8 and TRBJ2-2; a weak D match, TRBD2 (7 bases). Germline-derived CDR1 and CDR2 are MNHGY and SAAAGT. There are 12 residues in the CDR3. The CDR3 region is CAGGPDTGELFF. CDR3 nucleotide sequence: TGCGCCGGGGGGCCGGACACCGGGGAGCTGTTTTTT.